A single count supports the clone carrying this T cell receptor beta chain. Execution of the assay was at deep level. Sequencing was performed with immunoSEQ multiplex PCR; in TCRdb, only in-frame clones are kept and a portion is missing. The sample shows nearly 600,000 clones, around 95% of them seen only once. The data were obtained in a study of shared clonotypes between healthy human individuals. Germline V gene lookup returns CDR1 SEHNR and CDR2 FQNEAQ (reference sequence). This CDR3 comprises 12 residues. Between the trimmed V and J ends, which lost 5 bases and 13 bases, there was a span of 17 bases. Naive CD8 populations comprised CD45RO-negative cells positively selected for CCR7, excluding terminally differentiated effector memory CD45RA+ cells.

This TCR derives from a woman in her thirties in good health. Sequenced material: naive CD8+ T cells sorted from blood. The rearrangement joins TRBV7-9 to TRBJ1-2; perhaps TRBD1 as D (5 bases). The CDR3 DNA reads TGTGCCAGCAGCCCAGAGGGACGGGGGATCACCTTC. This gives the protein CASSPEGRGITF.